This passage covers 7 T cell receptor beta chains from one sample sequenced in a study of Ad26.COV2.S vaccination and SARS-CoV-2 variants. The method was immunoSEQ multiplex PCR; TCRdb's version includes in-frame clones alone and lacks a portion of them. There are approximately 250,000 clones in the sample; approximately 88% occur only once, and 2.9% lies in the top ten. Described treatment: about 20 received Ad26.COV2.S at low or high dose, single or two shots; about 5 received placebo; per-sample allocation not given. Sampling happened 63 days after the first vaccine or placebo injection. The sequences come from peripheral blood, collected in a trial of Ad26.COV2.S vaccine versus placebo. Receptor source: a person aged 18-60 years who received the Ad26.COV2.S COVID-19 vaccine or a placebo.

This chain connects TRBV29-1 to TRBJ2-1; D remains ambiguous. Looked up from germline, CDR1 is SQVTM and CDR2 is ANQGSEA. V dropped 4 bases and J dropped 0 bases, with 13 bases sitting between them. This CDR3 spans 15 amino acids. The CDR3 sequence is CSVVGIGRSYNEQFF. CDR3 in DNA: TGCAGCGTTGTGGGAATTGGTCGCTCCTACAATGAGCAGTTCTTC.

The chain has TRBV4-3 and TRBJ2-3, with D uncertain. Germline lookup yields CDR1 LGHNA and CDR2 YSLEER. Trimming removed 4 bases from V and 3 bases from J, with 11 bases in between. The CDR3 consists of 14 residues. The CDR3 DNA is TGCGCCAGCAGCCTGAACCTAAGGACAGATACGCAGTATTTT. Protein sequence: CASSLNLRTDTQYF.

The gene calls are TRBV7-9 and TRBJ2-2, with unresolved D. The ends were cut back, 7 bases at V and 5 bases at J, with 14 bases in the middle. Germline V gene data show CDR1 as SEHNR and CDR2 as FQNEAQ (reference sequence). The CDR3 consists of 14 residues. The CDR3 nucleotides read TGTGCCAGCACTGAATACAGCCGGACCGGGGAGCTGTTTTTT. Translation gives CASTEYSRTGELFF.

J is TRBJ2-5 and V is TRBV7-9, with a tentative D call TRBD2 (6 bases). The CDR3 consists of 13 residues. Germline V CDR1 and CDR2: SEHNR, FQNEAQ (reference sequence). V lost 10 bases and J 7 bases, leaving 19 bases between the germline ends. This chain's CDR3 is CATASQTSLTQYF. CDR3 DNA sequence: TGTGCCACCGCATCCCAGACTAGTTTGACCCAGTACTTC.

This chain uses TRBV19 with TRBJ1-3; D not certain. The CDR3 contains 13 residues. CDR1 and CDR2 from the germline V gene are LNHDA and SQIVND (reference sequence). V was trimmed by 1 base and J by 2 bases, leaving 3 bases between them. In DNA, the CDR3 is TGTGCCAGTAGTATAGTCCCTGGAAACACCATATATTTT. Encoded protein: CASSIVPGNTIYF.

The chain recombines TRBV5-1 with TRBJ2-2, with TRBD1 identical over 7 bases. The junction had 2 bases not matched to a gene; V was cut back by 0 bases and J by 0 bases. CDR1 SGHRS and CDR2 YFSETQ come from the germline V gene. The CDR3 is made up of 16 amino acids. The CDR3 is CASSLGQGPNTGELFF. In nucleotides, the CDR3 is TGCGCCAGCAGCTTGGGACAGGGACCGAACACCGGGGAGCTGTTTTTT.

V gene TRBV19 combines with J gene TRBJ1-6, with D possibly TRBD1 on 5 matching bases. V dropped 8 bases and J dropped 0 bases, with 11 bases sitting between them. The CDR3 covers 15 residues. CDR1 is LNHDA, CDR2 SQIVND, per germline (reference sequence). CDR3 amino acids: CASRRTSSYNSPLHF. The DNA of the CDR3 is TGTGCCAGTCGGAGGACAAGCTCCTATAATTCACCCCTCCACTTT.